A single sample is the source of the 12 T cell receptor beta chains below, sequenced in a study of cytotoxic CD8 clonotypes in ibrutinib-treated CLL (dated by TCRdb to the early 2020s). Libraries were made using the immunoSEQ multiplex PCR assay. TCRdb obtained this table from immuneACCESS and retained in-frame rearrangements with V and J assigned. These tables miss some clones; where compared with another copy, unresolved V genes account for less than half of the shortfall, and the remainder is unexplained. The sample profile shows approximately 100,000 clones; approximately 58% of them were found once. More than 35% of the sample is in the top ten clones. The meaning of the sample's time point label: roughly 2 years on ibrutinib. Source: PBMCs, taken after 24 months of ibrutinib treatment. These TCRs come from a human donor with chronic lymphocytic leukemia.

The V gene is TRBV5-1, the J gene TRBJ2-2; 9 bases are shared with TRBD2. Germline-derived CDR1 and CDR2 are SGHRS and YFSETQ. The CDR3 runs 16 residues. V shed 4 bases and J 1 base; nucleotides not matched to a gene: 5. CDR3 loop: CASSPLSGGNTGELFF. The DNA for the CDR3 is TGCGCCAGCAGCCCCCTTAGCGGGGGGAACACCGGGGAGCTGTTTTTT.

The chain uses TRBV9 and TRBJ1-4; D gene unclear. Germline CDR1 reads SGDLS; CDR2 reads YYNGEE. Trimming left V 0 bases short and J 12 bases short, with 9 bases between. CDR3 length: 12 amino acids. CDR3 region: CASSVVAGELFF. The CDR3 DNA reads TGTGCCAGCAGCGTAGTGGCCGGCGAACTGTTTTTT.

This clone has a count of ten or more. The genes are TRBV7-8 and TRBJ1-1, with 7 nucleotides matching TRBD1. Unmatched junction bases numbered 5, after V lost 2 bases and J lost 5 bases. In germline, CDR1 is SGHVS, CDR2 FQNEAQ. This CDR3 has 14 residues. The CDR3 coding sequence is TGTGCCAGCAGCTTAACAACAGGGGTAACTGAAGCTTTCTTT. This codes for CASSLTTGVTEAFF. Filled out from reference TRBV7-8 and TRBJ1-1, the complete variable domain reads GAGVSQSPRYKVAKRGQDVALRCDPISGHVSLFWYQQALGQGPEFLTYFQNEAQLDKSGLPSDRFFAERPEGSVSTLKIQRTQQEDSAVYLCASSLTTGVTEAFFGQGTRLTVV.

The chain couples TRBV19 to TRBJ1-3; D unclear. V lost 4 bases and J 0 bases, leaving 4 bases between the germline ends. Per germline, CDR1 LNHDA and CDR2 SQIVND (reference sequence). The CDR3 extends over 13 amino acids. The CDR3 loop reads CASSTYSGNTIYF. The CDR3 DNA reads TGTGCCAGTAGTACGTACTCTGGAAACACCATATATTTT.

On this clone itself: Within the sample, other DNA sequences also encode this same CDR3. The chain recombines TRBV25-1 with TRBJ1-1; tentatively, D is TRBD1 (5 bases). The germline CDR1 and CDR2 sequences are MGHDK and SYGVNS. V was cut by 3 bases and J by 5 bases, with 7 bases left in between. CDR3 length equals 12 residues. The DNA for the CDR3 is TGTGCCAGCAGTGACCGGGGGACTGAAGCTTTCTTT. Its translation is CASSDRGTEAFF.

The gene calls are TRBV20-1 and TRBJ1-1; D ambiguous. V gave up 7 bases and J gave up 2 bases, with 8 bases separating them. This CDR3 is built from 11 residues. Germline assignment: CDR1 DFQATT and CDR2 SNEGSKA (reference sequence). The CDR3 loop reads CSVWVNTEAFF. The CDR3, as DNA: TGCAGTGTTTGGGTAAACACTGAAGCTTTCTTT.

The sample holds one count of this clone. The chain couples TRBV10-2 to TRBJ2-2; D is tentatively TRBD1 or TRBD2 (5 bases each). Germline loops: CDR1 WSHSY, CDR2 SAAADI. V gave up 4 bases and J gave up 5 bases, with 11 bases separating them. The CDR3 runs to 14 residues. CDR3 bases: TGCGCCAGCAGTGCCTCTGGGGGTACCGGGGAGCTGTTTTTT. It is translated as CASSASGGTGELFF.

This chain joins TRBV4-2 and TRBJ1-2; D possibly corresponds to TRBD1 (5 bases). The CDR3 length is 13 residues. Deletions cut 1 base from V and 7 bases from J, with 10 bases between. In germline, CDR1 is LGHNA, CDR2 YNFKEQ. CDR3 sequence reads: CASSQGQGRGYTF. CDR3 bases: TGTGCCAGCAGCCAAGGGCAGGGTCGTGGCTACACCTTC.

V gene TRBV7-6 combines with J gene TRBJ2-1; 9 bases map to TRBD1. The germline V gene has CDR1 SGHVS and CDR2 FNYEAQ. The CDR3 has 13 residues. V shed 5 bases and J 7 bases; nucleotides not matched to a gene: 3. The DNA of the CDR3 is TGTGCCAGCAGCCCAGGACAGGGGAATGAGCAGTTCTTC. Its protein product is CASSPGQGNEQFF.

The chain employs TRBV7-2 and TRBJ1-1, with 9 bases that match TRBD1. The germline V gene has CDR1 SGHTA and CDR2 FQGNSA. The CDR3 contains 14 residues. The J segment lost 5 bases and the V segment lost 5 bases, leaving 6 bases of the junction unmatched. This CDR3 reads CASSLNRGRTEAFF. The CDR3 coding sequence is TGTGCCAGCAGCCTTAACAGGGGGCGTACTGAAGCTTTCTTT.

The chain uses TRBV6-5 and TRBJ2-7, with D perhaps TRBD1 (6 bases). Germline loops: CDR1 MNHEY, CDR2 SVGAGI. V was trimmed by 6 bases and J by 3 bases, leaving 15 bases between them. The CDR3 runs to 14 residues. CDR3 in DNA: TGTGCCAGCAGCCCCGGACAGATCCTCTACGAGCAGTACTTC. Amino acids: CASSPGQILYEQYF.

This chain uses TRBV7-9 with TRBJ2-3; 7 nucleotides match TRBD1. Trimming cost V 5 bases and J 2 bases; bases outside gene matches: 4. The CDR3 is 14 amino acids. CDR1 and CDR2 (germline): SEHNR, FQNEAQ (reference sequence). The CDR3 DNA sequence: TGTGCCAGCAGCCCACAGGGGTACACAGATACGCAGTATTTT. It yields the protein CASSPQGYTDTQYF.